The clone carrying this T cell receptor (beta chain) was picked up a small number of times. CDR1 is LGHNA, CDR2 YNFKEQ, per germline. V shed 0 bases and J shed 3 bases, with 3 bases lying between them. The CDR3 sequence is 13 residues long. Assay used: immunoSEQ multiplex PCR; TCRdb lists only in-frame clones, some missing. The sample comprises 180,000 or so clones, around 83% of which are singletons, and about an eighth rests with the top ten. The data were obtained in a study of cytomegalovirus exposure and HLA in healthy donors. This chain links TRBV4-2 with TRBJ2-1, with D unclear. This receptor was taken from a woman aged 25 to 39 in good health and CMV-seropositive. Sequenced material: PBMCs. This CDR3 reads CASSQDIYNEQFF. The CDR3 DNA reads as TGTGCCAGCAGCCAAGACATCTACAATGAGCAGTTCTTC.